The clone carrying this T cell receptor beta chain was recorded only once. Its cognate antigen is unknown. The CDR3 has 12 residues. Per germline, CDR1 SQVTM and CDR2 ANQGSEA. Trimming pared 4 bases from V and 3 bases from J, leaving 7 bases between. The data were obtained in a study of shared clonotypes between healthy human individuals. Overall study findings and caveats: Of the naive CD4 clonotypes, around 5% were shared across several donors. Memory subsets generally showed lower estimated richness than naive subsets. Non-shared clonotypes had lower generation probabilities than clonotypes shared by all four sorted-subset donors.

The material for each subset, its genomic DNA, was split evenly across several immunoSEQ plates. Sequencing used immunoSEQ multiplex PCR; TCRdb keeps in-frame clones, though not all of them. Of roughly 1.4 million clones in the sample, just under 99% were seen once. The sequenced material came from naive CD4+ T cells sorted from blood. As to subset: CD45RA+ positively selected. This receptor was obtained from a young man in good health. J is TRBJ2-1 and V is TRBV29-1; D not resolved. CDR3 in DNA: TGCAGCGTTGGAGTTAACTACAATGAGCAGTTCTTC. It specifies CSVGVNYNEQFF.